The source of this T cell receptor beta chain is a study of T cells in Graves' hyperthyroidism and ophthalmopathy (dated by TCRdb to about 2019). Regarding the research as a whole: Peripheral blood samples were taken at initial diagnosis, before any treatment was given. Following sampling, methimazole starting at 30 mg daily was given to hyperthyroidism patients, and high-dose intravenous methylprednisolone was given to ophthalmopathy patients. The paper reports TCR Vbeta CDR3 sequencing of roughly 140 peripheral blood samples: around 45 ophthalmopathy, under 85 hyperthyroidism and 17 progressor patients. The approximately 100 discovery patients were divided at random into training and test sets in a 7:3 ratio. A discovery cohort of about a hundred patients, 43 with Graves' ophthalmopathy and 55 to 60 with stable Graves' hyperthyroidism, was used to find distinguishing TCR V-J signatures. Thyroid tissue and blood T-cell repertoires from about six Graves' hyperthyroidism patients were also compared in the study. Whether ophthalmopathy could be predicted prospectively was tested in an independent validation cohort made up of some 20 hyperthyroidism patients plus 17 patients who later progressed to ophthalmopathy.

This clonotype was detected many times. There is no known antigen for this receptor. Base qualities are not at hand, and no much larger clone is one base apart. The CDR3 has 16 amino acids, counting the end cysteine and phenylalanine. Here the CDR3 DNA is all that survives: 48 bases in frame from base 1. According to the germline V gene, CDR1 reads KGHDR and CDR2 reads SFDVKD. V is trimmed back by 1 base and J by 2 bases, and the junction contains 6 bases that no gene match accounts for. Graves' hyperthyroidism was defined as stable when no progression to ophthalmopathy occurred over 18 months of follow-up. Hyperthyroidism patients were newly diagnosed, with disease duration under 2 months, and aged 18 to 65 years. Exclusion was applied to patients with uncontrolled infections, other autoimmune diseases, pregnancy or lactation. Clinical symptoms, serum thyroxine and TRAb, thyroid ultrasound, and orbital computed tomography formed the basis for the diagnoses. PBMCs were separated from about 10 ml of fresh peripheral blood using Ficoll-Paque density gradient centrifugation. Total RNA was extracted with Trizol reagent, and quality was checked on an Agilent 2100 Bioanalyzer.

Amplification of TCR beta CDR3 regions was carried out from RNA transcripts. A first-round RT-PCR of the TCR CDR3 used the HTBI primer set with the Qiagen OneStep RT-PCR kit. Libraries were constructed in a second round of multiplex PCR, after which size selection and purification were performed. Sequencing of the libraries was done on an Illumina HiSeq2000 using paired-end 100 bp reads. Concerning the study's data processing: SOAPnuke was used to process the raw data, throwing out any read that contained adapters or uncalled bases, had a mean Phred below 15, or lacked an exact constant-primer or identifier match. High-quality paired reads were merged using COPE v1.2.5, and each unique nucleotide sequence was defined as a clonotype. MiTCR v1.1 was used to align the clonotypes against IMGT TRBV, TRBD and TRBJ reference segments. Only V-J combinations with frequency above 0.0001, covering approximately 99% of repertoires, were analysed. The TCS score was defined as the ratio of F50 (clonal expansion) to E x V (chaos), calculated using BLOSUM62-based TCRdist between CDR3 peptides within each V-J. Welch's t-statistics and random forest reduced some 510 V-J features to about 13, which were used in a naive Bayes classifier (R e1071). The public sequencing data were trimmed at Q25 with fastp and processed into clonotypes with MiXCR by TCRdb, which kept only in-frame beta chains. Under each unique CDR3 protein, matching rows form one entry showing the most common genes and DNA. It is TCRdb's table, rather than the study itself, that gives the V and J calls and clone size. This sample holds some 500,000 distinct CDR3 sequences; approximately 15% were observed only once. The ten most abundant clones make up 17% of the sample.

Broad study findings and their caveats: No statistical method was used to fix the sample size in advance, and group allocation was not hidden from the investigators. Ophthalmopathy was separated from stable hyperthyroidism by a 13 V-J signature model, with about 88% sensitivity and about 84% specificity obtained in cross-validation and 80%/75% obtained in testing. Most expanded thyroid clonotypes (frequency above 0.001) were also found in blood, which suggests that blood repertoires may mirror thyroid immune responses. In validation, the model predicted progression to ophthalmopathy a median of about 6 months before onset, with roughly 70% sensitivity and about 75% specificity.

The V and J segments used are TRBV24-1 and TRBJ2-5; 7 nucleotides in the junction match TRBD1. The sequenced sample consisted of blood. This sequence originates from a woman between 18 and 29 years old with Graves' hyperthyroidism. The CDR3 protein sequence reads: CATSDLRQGVQETQYF. At the DNA level, the sequence is TGTGCCACCAGTGATTTACGGCAGGGGGTACAAGAGACCCAGTACTTC.